These T cell receptor beta chains were read from a single sample in a study of regulatory T cells in long-lasting Graves disease. TCRdb reprocessed the multiplex PCR reads via MiXCR and lists one record per CDR3 protein. Of about 460,000 distinct CDR3 sequences in the sample, about 20% were seen once. Sequencing used peripheral blood mononuclear cells (PBMCs), obtained when the disease was refractory, from a patient treated with antithyroid drugs. The receptors here all came from a female donor with Graves disease. The CDR3 runs from the conserved cysteine through the conserved F or W. Only some rows state a clone size, as once, few, many or a class for expanded clones.

v_gene: TRBV7-8; j_gene: TRBJ1-3; abundance: .; CDR3aa: CASSPRVLSSGNTIYF
v_gene: TRBV3-1; j_gene: TRBJ2-3; abundance: .; CDR3aa: CASSQERTTQYF
v_gene: TRBV6-5; j_gene: TRBJ2-2; abundance: many; CDR3aa: CASSYAGGYTGELFF
v_gene: TRBV7-3; j_gene: TRBJ2-7; abundance: few; CDR3aa: CASSLTGGTGYEQYF
v_gene: TRBV7-2; j_gene: TRBJ1-1; abundance: few; CDR3aa: CASSFYGGEAFF
v_gene: TRBV5-4; j_gene: TRBJ1-6; abundance: .; CDR3aa: CASSLGGGNNSPLHF
v_gene: TRBV19; j_gene: TRBJ1-5; abundance: few; CDR3aa: CASSISRDSRSNQPQHF
v_gene: TRBV12-3/TRBV12-4; j_gene: TRBJ1-1; abundance: many; CDR3aa: CASSRTAGRNTEAFF
v_gene: TRBV6-2/TRBV6-3; j_gene: TRBJ1-6; abundance: many; CDR3aa: CASSYVRDRGNSPLHF
v_gene: TRBV3-1; j_gene: TRBJ2-7; abundance: once; CDR3aa: CASSQDGRAGGLYEQYF
v_gene: TRBV7-3; j_gene: TRBJ1-6; abundance: .; CDR3aa: CASSPTGVFNPPLHF
v_gene: TRBV30; j_gene: TRBJ2-5; abundance: many; CDR3aa: CAWKGETQYF
v_gene: TRBV7-2; j_gene: TRBJ1-1; abundance: many; CDR3aa: CASSPTGTNTEAFF
v_gene: TRBV29-1; j_gene: TRBJ1-1; abundance: once; CDR3aa: CSVEPPGGGNTEAFF
v_gene: TRBV28; j_gene: TRBJ1-5; abundance: many; CDR3aa: CASSPGNFGGGQNKPQHF
v_gene: TRBV29-1; j_gene: TRBJ1-2; abundance: .; CDR3aa: CSVVTARGLRRDGYTF
v_gene: TRBV7-2; j_gene: TRBJ1-6; abundance: .; CDR3aa: CASSLYGGANSPLHF
v_gene: TRBV2; j_gene: TRBJ2-6; abundance: many; CDR3aa: CASSEATWTDSRSGANVLTF
v_gene: TRBV11-2; j_gene: TRBJ1-2; abundance: many; CDR3aa: CASSFWPIYYGYTF
v_gene: TRBV24-1; j_gene: TRBJ2-4; abundance: few; CDR3aa: CATSDGGRNIQYF
v_gene: TRBV2; j_gene: TRBJ2-1; abundance: few; CDR3aa: CASSVESHSNEQFF
v_gene: TRBV12-3/TRBV12-4; j_gene: TRBJ2-7; abundance: .; CDR3aa: CASSQIRPGQISYEQYF
v_gene: TRBV6-2/TRBV6-3; j_gene: TRBJ2-2; abundance: few; CDR3aa: CASKPRGVTNTGELFF
v_gene: TRBV11-2; j_gene: TRBJ1-1; abundance: many; CDR3aa: CASSLVGSRGLTNTEAFF
v_gene: TRBV11-2; j_gene: TRBJ2-2; abundance: .; CDR3aa: CASSLAAGELFF
v_gene: TRBV20-1; j_gene: TRBJ2-3; abundance: .; CDR3aa: CSAGTGTDTQYF
v_gene: TRBV7-2; j_gene: TRBJ2-7; abundance: .; CDR3aa: CASRMERQESSYEQYF
v_gene: TRBV2; j_gene: TRBJ2-1; abundance: many; CDR3aa: CASTEGQRPSYNEQFF
v_gene: TRBV11-3; j_gene: TRBJ1-4; abundance: many; CDR3aa: CAFELQGKGEKLFF
v_gene: TRBV7-2; j_gene: TRBJ1-1; abundance: few; CDR3aa: CASSLAPQGTEAFF
v_gene: TRBV20-1; j_gene: TRBJ1-5; abundance: many; CDR3aa: CSARQDPSNQPQHF
v_gene: TRBV7-3; j_gene: TRBJ1-2; abundance: few; CDR3aa: CASSLTGTGAPGANYGYTF
v_gene: TRBV28; j_gene: TRBJ1-1; abundance: many; CDR3aa: CASSPNGRAGDTEAFF
v_gene: TRBV2; j_gene: TRBJ2-5; abundance: many; CDR3aa: CASSGTSGGRETQYF
v_gene: TRBV11-3; j_gene: TRBJ1-2; abundance: few; CDR3aa: CASSSPYSGTSRNGYTF
v_gene: TRBV7-9; j_gene: TRBJ1-1; abundance: few; CDR3aa: CASSLYQGDTEAFF
v_gene: TRBV7-9; j_gene: TRBJ1-1; abundance: many; CDR3aa: CASSSTGENTEAFF
v_gene: TRBV11-2; j_gene: TRBJ1-2; abundance: many; CDR3aa: CASSRPLPLRTENYGYTF
v_gene: TRBV7-8; j_gene: TRBJ2-7; abundance: .; CDR3aa: CASSPASDSYEQYF
v_gene: TRBV7-9; j_gene: TRBJ2-7; abundance: .; CDR3aa: CASSSTRNYEQYF
v_gene: TRBV2; j_gene: TRBJ1-2; abundance: many; CDR3aa: CASSEARNSGYTF
v_gene: TRBV28; j_gene: TRBJ1-2; abundance: .; CDR3aa: CASSPGSDVGYGYTF